This T cell receptor beta chain was recorded in a study of blood T cell repertoires in COVID-19. For the study at large: COVID-19 samples collected from the United States, Italy and Spain covered acute and convalescent phases. PBMCs, B-cell-depleted T cells, or T cells were the source of the cDNA or gDNA that made up the material.

Seattle researchers signed up patients amid active infection and tracked them longitudinally. Methods used by the authors: Reference gene primer amplification in the assay estimated nucleated cell counts. The data were produced by immunoSEQ multiplex PCR, yet TCRdb's version contains in-frame clones alone and is incomplete. For V, J and clone size, that table is used; D and trimming come from the DNA. The sample lists about 170,000 clones, about 80% seen once, with approximately 7% in the top ten. The CDR3 sequence is 16 residues long. Germline V gene sequence: CDR1 MDHEN, CDR2 SYDVKM. V shed 6 bases and J 9 bases; nucleotides not matched to a gene: 16.

The source of this sequence is a woman in her thirties or forties with COVID-19, enrolled during active disease. The V and J genes are TRBV28 and TRBJ2-1; 8 bases are a match to TRBD2. Sequencing was performed on peripheral blood. This CDR3 is CASSGHSGTWRAEQFF. For the CDR3, the DNA is TGTGCCAGCAGCGGGCATAGCGGGACTTGGAGGGCTGAGCAGTTCTTC.